The text below deals with one T cell receptor (beta chain). This clone has only a few counts. Which antigen it targets is not known. No much larger clonotype is one base removed from it; base qualities were not supplied. TCRbeta CDR3 regions were amplified from genomic DNA using the immunoSEQ Assay, a bias-controlled multiplex PCR. From the authors' description of their analysis: Nucleated cell counts per sample were estimated from amplification of reference gene primers within the assay. Sequence reads were collapsed and filtered to measure the absolute abundance of every unique TCRbeta CDR3 rearrangement. For each sample, productive Simpson clonality was calculated as the square root of Simpson's diversity index over productive rearrangements. In its TCRdb copy, this immuneACCESS table keeps in-frame sequences only and misses some clones. Where compared with another copy, unresolved V genes explain less than half of these, and the others have no known cause. The D gene and trimming were derived from the DNA, and the V and J assignments and clone size from that table. The sample has more than 85,000 clones on record, around 74% of them singletons. Jointly, the top ten make up 15% to 20% of the sample.

Germline trimming: 3 bases from V, 5 bases from J; junction bases outside gene matches: 13. In the germline V gene (reference sequence), CDR1 corresponds to GTSNPN and CDR2 to SVGIG. The CDR3, cysteine through phenylalanine, is 15 amino acids long. Just the 45-base CDR3 DNA is kept, in frame starting at base 1. This entry is derived from a study of blood T cell repertoires in COVID-19 (dated by TCRdb to 2018 to 2021). Concerning the study at large: Samples covering the acute and convalescent phases of COVID-19 were provided by collaborators in the United States, Italy and Spain. The material from the prospective study consisted of cDNA or gDNA derived from T cells, B-cell-depleted T cells, or PBMCs. The dataset comprised deeply sampled blood TCRbeta repertoires from subjects exposed to, actively infected with, or recovered from COVID-19. The repertoires were released in a freely available public database intended as a resource for research on the immune response to SARS-CoV-2. The samples were drawn from the first 160 participants of the ongoing ImmuneRACE study and from 1,200 or so subjects provided by 6 global collaborators. A de-identified subject ID, COVID-19 status, age in years and sex were almost always included in the sample metadata. Where HLA class I and class II types were available, the types were taken from metadata supplied by the sample provider, not from assay-based typing. Broader findings and caveats from the paper: The amount of clinical and demographic metadata varied by source and participant and was provided uncurated.

The collaborating institutions used their own protocols to collect whole blood in K2EDTA tubes. Collaborator samples were shipped for TCRbeta analysis as frozen whole blood, isolated PBMCs, or DNA extracted from either sample type. The receptor was isolated from a woman aged 70-85 years with acute or convalescent COVID-19. The chain employs TRBV30 and TRBJ2-7; 7 bases in between match TRBD1. The sample taken for sequencing was peripheral blood. The sequenced DNA is TGTGCCTGGAGCCCCTATTTTGAGGGGGCCCACGAGCAGTACTTC. The resulting protein is CAWSPYFEGAHEQYF.